Below, 28 T cell receptor beta chains from the same sample are listed, as sequenced in a study of cytomegalovirus exposure and HLA in healthy donors. The PCR ran on 60 Vbeta and 13 Jbeta primers. Some clones are missing from TCRdb's copy, which holds only in-frame ones; the method was immunoSEQ multiplex PCR. This table holds about 180,000 clones, under 90% found once. The sample was PBMCs. The source is a man aged 18 to 30 in good health and CMV-seronegative.

The chain combines TRBV4-1 with TRBJ2-7, with 9 bases fitting TRBD2. Germline lookup yields CDR1 MGHRA and CDR2 YSYEKL. V shed 4 bases and J 2 bases; nucleotides not matched to a gene: 6. The CDR3 contains 15 residues. CDR3 loop: CASSPGSGGTYEQYF. The CDR3 coding sequence is TGCGCCAGCAGCCCAGGCAGCGGGGGGACCTACGAGCAGTACTTC.

The J gene is TRBJ2-1, the V gene TRBV25-1, with D perhaps matching TRBD2 (6 bases). Germline V gene lookup returns CDR1 MGHDK and CDR2 SYGVNS. The CDR3 covers 15 residues. V was shortened by 7 bases and J by 8 bases, with 21 bases between the two germline ends. In DNA, the CDR3 is TGTGCCAGCACCCGCCTTAGCGGAAAGAGTCATGAGCAGTTCTTC. Its translation: CASTRLSGKSHEQFF. Full variable domain (outside the CDR3, taken from reference TRBV25-1 and TRBJ2-1): EADIYQTPRYLVIGTGKKITLECSQTMGHDKMYWYQQDPGMELHLIHYSYGVNSTEKGDLSSESTVSRIRTEHFPLTLESARPSHTSQYLCASTRLSGKSHEQFFGPGTRLTVL.

The chain combines TRBV9 with TRBJ1-2; TRBD1 is a possible D gene (6 bases). Per germline, CDR1 SGDLS and CDR2 YYNGEE. Trimming removed 0 bases at V and 4 bases at J, with 19 bases between. The CDR3 totals 17 residues. The CDR3 spells CASSVEGVGAPLYGYTF. CDR3 bases: TGTGCCAGCAGCGTAGAGGGGGTGGGGGCCCCTCTCTATGGCTACACCTTC.

This sequence joins TRBV28 and TRBJ1-1; perhaps TRBD1 as D (6 bases). With 6 bases removed from V and 3 bases from J, the gap between germline ends came to 11 bases. There are 13 residues in the CDR3. Looked up from germline, CDR1 is MDHEN and CDR2 is SYDVKM. The CDR3, as DNA: TGTGCCAGCAGGGAGGACAGTCACACTGAAGCTTTCTTT. Amino acids: CASREDSHTEAFF.

The rearrangement joins TRBV6-6 to TRBJ1-2; weak D call: TRBD1 (5 bases). Germline loops: CDR1 MNHNY, CDR2 SVGAGI (reference sequence). Trimming stripped 7 bases from V and 5 bases from J, with 17 bases between. This CDR3 region has 14 residues. The DNA of the CDR3 is TGTGCCAGCACCAACGGGGGACTGACGTATGGCTACACCTTC. It encodes CASTNGGLTYGYTF.

The V and J genes are TRBV9 and TRBJ2-7, with D possibly being TRBD2 (5 bases). The CDR3 extends over 14 amino acids. V lost 3 bases and J 0 bases, leaving 10 bases between the germline ends. Germline CDR1 reads SGDLS; CDR2 reads YYNGEE. CDR3: CASSEGAHSYEQYF. CDR3 sequence (DNA): TGTGCCAGCAGCGAGGGAGCCCACTCCTACGAGCAGTACTTC.

The gene calls are TRBV5-1 and TRBJ1-2; D perhaps matches TRBD1 (5 bases). CDR1 and CDR2 (germline): SGHRS, YFSETQ. Trimming shortened V by 4 bases and J by 7 bases, and 17 bases separated the two germline ends. This CDR3 spans 14 amino acids. The CDR3 region has the DNA TGCGCCAGCAGCCCGGAAGGGTCAGGGCTTGGCTACACCTTC. Protein product: CASSPEGSGLGYTF. The full variable domain, completed using reference TRBV5-1 and TRBJ1-2, is KAGVTQTPRYLIKTRGQQVTLSCSPISGHRSVSWYQQTPGQGLQFLFEYFSETQRNKGNFPGRFSGRQFSNSRSEMNVSTLELGDSALYLCASSPEGSGLGYTFGSGTRLTVV.

V and J are TRBV7-6 and TRBJ2-1; 8 bases line up with TRBD2. The CDR3 extends over 15 amino acids. Germline CDR1 is SGHVS and CDR2 is FNYEAQ. The junction had 7 bases not matched to a gene; V was cut back by 2 bases and J by 7 bases. CDR3 protein: CASSLSLAATNEQFF. Written as DNA, the CDR3 is TGTGCCAGCAGCTTATCACTAGCGGCAACTAATGAGCAGTTCTTC.

The V and J genes are TRBV28 and TRBJ1-1; D is uncertain. The V end was cut by 8 bases, the J end by 8 bases, with 15 bases between. The CDR3 length is 12 residues. Germline V lookup: CDR1 MDHEN, CDR2 SYDVKM. The CDR3 DNA follows: TGTGCCAGCGGCTTAGGAGGTATGGAAGCTTTCTTT. It codes for CASGLGGMEAFF.

The chain couples TRBV7-9 to TRBJ1-4; D gene ambiguous. CDR1 and CDR2 from the germline V gene are SEHNR and FQNEAQ (reference sequence). V lost 3 bases, J lost 0 bases, and 8 bases lay in between. This CDR3 has 15 residues. Here the CDR3 reads CASSFATATNEKLFF. The CDR3 DNA follows: TGTGCCAGCAGCTTCGCTACTGCAACTAATGAAAAACTGTTTTTT.

This clone appeared a few times. V and J are TRBV27 and TRBJ1-4, with D perhaps TRBD1 (6 bases). V was clipped by 8 bases and J by 10 bases, with 17 bases between them. CDR3 size: 13 residues. Germline V gene lookup returns CDR1 MNHEY and CDR2 SMNVEV (reference sequence). This chain's CDR3 is CASRPTGSRKLFF. CDR3 nucleotides: TGTGCCAGCCGTCCCACAGGGAGTCGAAAACTGTTTTTT.

This rearrangement joins TRBV19 to TRBJ1-2; D remains unclear. Germline values: CDR1 LNHDA, CDR2 SQIVND (reference sequence). The CDR3 is made up of 12 amino acids. Trimming took 2 bases from V and 8 from J, leaving 9 bases between them. CDR3 region: CASSISPGGYTF. DNA of the CDR3: TGTGCCAGTAGTATATCGCCTGGCGGCTACACCTTC. Full variable domain (remainder filled in from reference TRBV19 and TRBJ1-2): DGGITQSPKYLFRKEGQNVTLSCEQNLNHDAMYWYRQDPGQGLRLIYYSQIVNDFQKGDIAEGYSVSREKKESFPLTVTSAQKNPTAFYLCASSISPGGYTFGSGTRLTVV.

This rearrangement joins TRBV7-9 to TRBJ2-5; no firm D call. The J call may be incorrect, as the DNA end agrees better with TRBJ2-7. Germline V lookup: CDR1 SEHNR, CDR2 FQNEAQ (reference sequence). This CDR3 region has 18 residues. This chain's CDR3 is CASSGSALTGPSYYEQYF. The CDR3 DNA is TGTGCCAGCAGCGGTTCTGCCCTTACGGGTCCCTCTTACTACGAGCAGTACTTC.

V and J are TRBV19 and TRBJ2-1, with 9 nucleotides matching TRBD1. The germline gives CDR1 LNHDA, CDR2 SQIVND (reference sequence). The J segment lost 6 bases and the V segment lost 7 bases, leaving 7 bases of the junction unmatched. The CDR3 loop spans 14 amino acids. CDR3 coding DNA: TGTGCCAGTAAACAGGGGGCAGTGGGCAATGAGCAGTTCTTC. Its translation: CASKQGAVGNEQFF.

This clone has just one count. The chain employs TRBV5-1 and TRBJ2-7, with a possible D match to TRBD1 (6 bases). V was shortened by 4 bases and J by 0 bases, with 17 bases between the two germline ends. Germline CDR1 reads SGHRS; CDR2 reads YFSETQ. This CDR3 spans 16 amino acids. Here the CDR3 reads CASSLGLTGSSYEQYF. CDR3 in DNA: TGCGCCAGCAGCCTGGGTTTGACAGGCAGCTCCTACGAGCAGTACTTC.

The chain uses TRBV5-1 and TRBJ2-2; 7 bases align to TRBD1. This CDR3 is built from 13 residues. The V gene end was trimmed by 4 bases and the J gene end by 7 bases; junction bases not matched to a gene: 4. Germline CDR1 is SGHRS and CDR2 is YFSETQ. The CDR3 DNA reads as TGCGCCAGCAGCAGACAGGGTAGCGGGGAGCTGTTTTTT. It encodes CASSRQGSGELFF.

The chain joins TRBV19 to TRBJ2-2; D is possibly TRBD1 (5 bases). V was shortened by 7 bases and J by 2 bases, with 14 bases between the two germline ends. The CDR3 is 15 residues long. CDR1 LNHDA and CDR2 SQIVND come from the germline V gene (reference sequence). The CDR3 spells CASTSQGSNTGELFF. CDR3 sequence (DNA): TGTGCCAGTACCTCCCAGGGAAGTAACACCGGGGAGCTGTTTTTT.

This rearrangement joins TRBV4-3 to TRBJ1-4; 8 positions match TRBD1. This CDR3 has 18 residues. The ends lost 1 base at V and 8 bases at J; junction bases unmatched: 15. Looked up from germline, CDR1 is LGHNA and CDR2 is YSLEER. DNA of the CDR3: TGCGCCAGCAGCCAAGGGAGCGGACAGGGAGGGGCTAGGGAAAAACTGTTTTTT. Translating gives CASSQGSGQGGAREKLFF.

V is TRBV5-6 and J is TRBJ2-7, with a tentative D call TRBD2 (5 bases). Trimming took 3 bases from V and 3 from J, leaving 16 bases between them. Germline loops: CDR1 SGHDT, CDR2 YYEEEE. The CDR3 is 15 residues long. CDR3 region: CASSSLWPGNYEQYF. The CDR3, as DNA: TGTGCCAGCAGCTCCCTCTGGCCGGGGAACTACGAGCAGTACTTC.

The chain is built from TRBV15 and TRBJ2-5; D uncertain. Germline V gives CDR1 LNHNV, CDR2 YYDKDF (reference sequence). The CDR3 is 13 amino acids. V was pared by 2 bases and J by 4 bases, with 8 bases between. The CDR3 DNA is TGTGCCACCAGCAGACGCGTTGGAGAGACCCAGTACTTC. This gives the protein CATSRRVGETQYF.

Concerning this clone: A junction boundary mismatches the germline segment, possibly from a read error. V gene TRBV28 combines with J gene TRBJ2-7; maybe TRBD2 (7 bases). Germline V gives CDR1 MDHEN, CDR2 SYDVKM. The CDR3 consists of 14 residues. In nucleotides, the CDR3 is TGTGCCAGCACTTTAATACAGGGAGGGAACGAGCAGTACTTC. Translation: CASTLIQGGNEQYF.

The gene calls are TRBV4-2 and TRBJ2-7; D gene ambiguous. The V end was cut by 0 bases, the J end by 3 bases, with 9 bases between. This CDR3 has 14 amino acids. Germline V gene data show CDR1 as LGHNA and CDR2 as YNFKEQ. The CDR3: CASSQDRADYEQYF. The CDR3 region has the DNA TGTGCCAGCAGCCAAGATAGAGCTGACTACGAGCAGTACTTC.

This clone has just a few counts. This chain joins TRBV19 and TRBJ1-6, with D possibly matching TRBD1 (6 bases). V dropped 5 bases and J dropped 3 bases, with 8 bases sitting between them. This CDR3 is built from 14 residues. The germline V gene encodes CDR1 LNHDA and CDR2 SQIVND (reference sequence). The CDR3: CASSYRDYNSPLHF. The DNA for the CDR3 is TGTGCCAGTAGTTACAGGGACTATAATTCACCCCTCCACTTT.

V gene TRBV10-1 combines with J gene TRBJ1-1; D is possibly TRBD1 (5 bases). The CDR3 is 13 amino acids. Germline V gene data show CDR1 as WNHNN and CDR2 as SYGVQD (reference sequence). Between the trimmed V and J ends, which lost 6 bases and 0 bases, there was a span of 8 bases. Here the CDR3 DNA reads TGCGCCAGCAGGCCGGGGGTGAACACTGAAGCTTTCTTT. Protein: CASRPGVNTEAFF.

This clone has only one observation. The chain is built from TRBV7-9 and TRBJ2-1; 9 positions agree with TRBD2. The trim removed 7 bases at V and 8 bases at J, leaving 15 bases unmatched. CDR1 SEHNR and CDR2 FQNEAQ come from the germline V gene (reference sequence). There are 16 residues in the CDR3. The CDR3 coding sequence is TGTGCCAGCAACGGCTTTCATAATAGCGGGGGTGATGAGCAGTTCTTC. Its protein is CASNGFHNSGGDEQFF.

The chain carries TRBV4-3 and TRBJ2-1; TRBD2 matches 10 bases. The CDR3 spans 16 residues. Germline CDR1 reads LGHNA; CDR2 reads YSLEER. V trimming: 2 bases; J trimming: 5 bases; junction bases outside the gene matches: 6. Here the CDR3 reads CASSQLGLAEHNEQFF. The CDR3 DNA reads as TGCGCCAGCAGCCAACTAGGACTAGCGGAACACAATGAGCAGTTCTTC.

This sequence joins TRBV7-8 and TRBJ2-1, with D possibly matching TRBD2 (6 bases). V lost 1 base, J lost 0 bases, and 16 bases lay in between. This CDR3 contains 18 residues. Germline CDR1 reads SGHVS; CDR2 reads FQNEAQ. For the CDR3, the DNA is TGTGCCAGCAGCTTAGGAAGGTTCGGCGGGGCCTCCTACAATGAGCAGTTCTTC. This sequence encodes CASSLGRFGGASYNEQFF.

The chain joins TRBV18 to TRBJ2-3; no reliable D call. CDR3 length: 16 residues. Trimming removed 0 bases from V and 0 bases from J, with 10 bases in between. Per germline, CDR1 KGHSH and CDR2 LQKENI. In DNA form, the CDR3 reads TGTGCCAGCTCACCACCGGGCCGGATTAGCACAGATACGCAGTATTTT. As protein: CASSPPGRISTDTQYF.